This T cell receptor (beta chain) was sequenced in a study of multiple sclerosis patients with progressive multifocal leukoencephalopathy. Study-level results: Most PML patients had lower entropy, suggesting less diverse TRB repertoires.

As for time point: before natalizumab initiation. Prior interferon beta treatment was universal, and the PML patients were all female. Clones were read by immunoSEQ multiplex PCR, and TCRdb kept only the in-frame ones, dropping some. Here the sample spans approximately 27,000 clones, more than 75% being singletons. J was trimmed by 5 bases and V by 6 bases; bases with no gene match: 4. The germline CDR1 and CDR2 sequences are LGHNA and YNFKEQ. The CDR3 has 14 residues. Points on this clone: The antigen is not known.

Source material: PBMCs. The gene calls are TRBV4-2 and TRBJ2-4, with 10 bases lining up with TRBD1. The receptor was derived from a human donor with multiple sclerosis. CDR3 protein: CASRRTGGENIQYF. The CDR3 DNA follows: TGTGCCAGCAGAAGGACAGGGGGTGAAAACATTCAGTACTTC.